The clone carrying this T cell receptor (beta chain) occurred once. Germline CDR1 SGHNT, CDR2 YYREEE (reference sequence). The V end lost 6 bases, the J end lost 1 base, and 13 bases lay between the germline ends. CDR3 length equals 14 residues. The sample comes from a study of blood T cell repertoires in COVID-19. Assay used: immunoSEQ multiplex PCR; TCRdb lists only in-frame clones, some missing. The table shows about 350,000 clones, with under 95% occurring only once. The receptor was isolated from a young woman who had recovered from COVID-19. The source material was peripheral blood. V usage is TRBV5-4 and J usage is TRBJ1-1; a weak D match, TRBD1 (6 bases). CDR3 DNA: TGTGCCAGCACCTCGGACAGCTCGAACACTGAAGCTTTCTTT. As protein: CASTSDSSNTEAFF.